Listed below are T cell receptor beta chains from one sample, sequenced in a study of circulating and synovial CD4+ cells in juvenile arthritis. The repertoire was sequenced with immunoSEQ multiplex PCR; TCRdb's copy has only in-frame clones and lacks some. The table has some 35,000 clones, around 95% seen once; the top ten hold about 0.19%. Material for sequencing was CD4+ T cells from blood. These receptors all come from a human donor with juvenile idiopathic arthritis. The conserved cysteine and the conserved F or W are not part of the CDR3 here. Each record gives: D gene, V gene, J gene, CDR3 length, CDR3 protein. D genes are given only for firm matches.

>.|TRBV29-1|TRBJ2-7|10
SVVVSSGMQY
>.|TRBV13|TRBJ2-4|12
ASSPQKAGNIQY
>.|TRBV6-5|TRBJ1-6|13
ASSYSGRPNSPLH
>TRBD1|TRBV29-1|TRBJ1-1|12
SATLTGGYTEAF
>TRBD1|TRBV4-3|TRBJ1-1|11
ASSQEIGTGSF
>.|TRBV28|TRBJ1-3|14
ASSFRQADSGNTIY
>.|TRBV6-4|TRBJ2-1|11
ASSDLTSTEQF
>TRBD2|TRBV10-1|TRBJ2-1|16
ASSTAELAGGIYNEQF
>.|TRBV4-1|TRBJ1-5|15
ASSHGTLGDSNQPQH
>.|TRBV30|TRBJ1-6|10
AWRRQNSPLH
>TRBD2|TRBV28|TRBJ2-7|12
ASTVSGRRDEQY
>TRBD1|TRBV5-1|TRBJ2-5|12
ASSSGTGRETQY
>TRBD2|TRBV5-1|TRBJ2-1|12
ASSPGTSGERGF
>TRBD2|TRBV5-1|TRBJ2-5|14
ASSPTSGGAGETQY
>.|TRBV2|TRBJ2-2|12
ASSYRGNTGELF
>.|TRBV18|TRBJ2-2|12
ASSPGQDTGELF
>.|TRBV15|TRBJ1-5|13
ATSRVAGGNQPQH
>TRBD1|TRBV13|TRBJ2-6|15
ASSTRQGYSGANVLT
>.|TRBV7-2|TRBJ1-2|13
ASSLIEQAAGGYT
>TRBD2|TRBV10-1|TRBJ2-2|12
ASSDGRETGELF
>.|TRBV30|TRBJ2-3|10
ACGLFTDTQY